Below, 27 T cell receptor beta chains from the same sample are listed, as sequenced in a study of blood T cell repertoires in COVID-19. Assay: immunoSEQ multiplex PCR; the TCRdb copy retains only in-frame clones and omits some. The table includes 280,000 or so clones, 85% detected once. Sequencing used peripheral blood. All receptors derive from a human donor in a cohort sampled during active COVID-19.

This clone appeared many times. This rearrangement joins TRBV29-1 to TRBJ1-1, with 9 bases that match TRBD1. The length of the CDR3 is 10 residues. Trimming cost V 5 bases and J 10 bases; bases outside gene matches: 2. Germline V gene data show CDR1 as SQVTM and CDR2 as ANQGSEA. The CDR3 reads CSVRQGGAFF. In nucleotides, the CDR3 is TGCAGCGTTCGACAGGGGGGAGCTTTCTTT.

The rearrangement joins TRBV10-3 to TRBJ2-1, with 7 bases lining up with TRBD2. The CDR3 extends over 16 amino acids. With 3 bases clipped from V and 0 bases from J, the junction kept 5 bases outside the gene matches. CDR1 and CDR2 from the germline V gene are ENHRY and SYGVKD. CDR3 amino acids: CAISDGRPSSYNEQFF. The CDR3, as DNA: TGTGCCATCAGTGACGGGAGGCCGAGCTCCTACAATGAGCAGTTCTTC.

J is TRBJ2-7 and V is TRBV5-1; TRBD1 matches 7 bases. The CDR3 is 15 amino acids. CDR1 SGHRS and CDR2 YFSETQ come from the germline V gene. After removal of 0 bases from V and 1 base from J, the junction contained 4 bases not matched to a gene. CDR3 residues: CASSLGATGSYEQYF. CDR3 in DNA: TGCGCCAGCAGCTTGGGGGCGACAGGGTCCTACGAGCAGTACTTC.

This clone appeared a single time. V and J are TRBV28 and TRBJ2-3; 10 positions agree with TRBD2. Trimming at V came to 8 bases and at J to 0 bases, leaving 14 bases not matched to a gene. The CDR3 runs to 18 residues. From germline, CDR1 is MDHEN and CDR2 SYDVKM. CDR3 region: CASPPRTSGALSTDTQYF. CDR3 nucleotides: TGTGCCAGCCCGCCACGTACTAGCGGGGCCCTGAGCACAGATACGCAGTATTTT.

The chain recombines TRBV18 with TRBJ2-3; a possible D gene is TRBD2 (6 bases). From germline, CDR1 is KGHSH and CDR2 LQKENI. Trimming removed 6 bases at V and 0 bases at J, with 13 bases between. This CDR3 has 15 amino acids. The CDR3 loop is CASSHPGGSTDTQYF. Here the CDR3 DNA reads TGTGCCAGCTCTCACCCAGGAGGGAGCACAGATACGCAGTATTTT.

Here the CDR3 DNA reads TGCGCCAGCAGCTTGGGGGCAGCCTCCTACGAGCAGTACTTC. It encodes CASSLGAASYEQYF. The chain employs TRBV5-1 and TRBJ2-7; D not resolved. V lost 0 bases and J lost 0, with 7 bases in between. The CDR3 is 14 residues long. The germline V gene has CDR1 SGHRS and CDR2 YFSETQ.

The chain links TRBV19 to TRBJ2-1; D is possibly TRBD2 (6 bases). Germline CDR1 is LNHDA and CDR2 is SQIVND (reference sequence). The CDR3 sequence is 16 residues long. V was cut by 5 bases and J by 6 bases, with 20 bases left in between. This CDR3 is CASSPYLGSFVNEQFF. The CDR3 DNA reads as TGTGCCAGTAGTCCCTATCTCGGGAGTTTTGTCAATGAGCAGTTCTTC. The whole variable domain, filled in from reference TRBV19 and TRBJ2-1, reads DGGITQSPKYLFRKEGQNVTLSCEQNLNHDAMYWYRQDPGQGLRLIYYSQIVNDFQKGDIAEGYSVSREKKESFPLTVTSAQKNPTAFYLCASSPYLGSFVNEQFFGPGTRLTVL.

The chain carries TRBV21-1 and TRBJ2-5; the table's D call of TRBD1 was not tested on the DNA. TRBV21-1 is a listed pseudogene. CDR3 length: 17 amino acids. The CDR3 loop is CASSFRPGQGPQETQYF. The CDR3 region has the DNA TGTGCCAGCAGCTTCCGGCCGGGACAGGGGCCCCAAGAGACCCAGTACTTC.

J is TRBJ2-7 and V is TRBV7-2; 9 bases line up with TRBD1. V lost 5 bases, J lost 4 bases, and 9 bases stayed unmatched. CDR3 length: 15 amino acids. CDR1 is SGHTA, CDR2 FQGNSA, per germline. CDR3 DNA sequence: TGTGCCAGCAGCCCAGCCGGGACAGGGACTTACGAGCAGTACTTC. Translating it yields CASSPAGTGTYEQYF.

The CDR3 protein is CASRRDINYGYTF. CDR3 nucleotides: TGCGCCAGCAGACGGGACATAAACTATGGCTACACCTTC. V is TRBV5-1 and J is TRBJ1-2, with a weak D call TRBD1 (6 bases). V was pared by 5 bases and J by 2 bases, with 10 bases between. This CDR3 is built from 13 residues. CDR1 SGHRS and CDR2 YFSETQ come from the germline V gene.

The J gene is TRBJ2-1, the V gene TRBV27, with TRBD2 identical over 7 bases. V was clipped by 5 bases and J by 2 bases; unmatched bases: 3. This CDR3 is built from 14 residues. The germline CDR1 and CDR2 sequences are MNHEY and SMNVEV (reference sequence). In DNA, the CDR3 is TGTGCCAGCAGTCGCAGCGGGACCTACAATGAGCAGTTCTTC. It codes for CASSRSGTYNEQFF.

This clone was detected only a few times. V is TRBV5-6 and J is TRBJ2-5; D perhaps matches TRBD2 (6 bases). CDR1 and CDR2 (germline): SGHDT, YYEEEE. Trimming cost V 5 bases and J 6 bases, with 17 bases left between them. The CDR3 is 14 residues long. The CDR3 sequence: CASSVRGRAKTQYF. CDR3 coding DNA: TGTGCCAGCAGTGTGCGGGGCAGGGCGAAGACCCAGTACTTC.

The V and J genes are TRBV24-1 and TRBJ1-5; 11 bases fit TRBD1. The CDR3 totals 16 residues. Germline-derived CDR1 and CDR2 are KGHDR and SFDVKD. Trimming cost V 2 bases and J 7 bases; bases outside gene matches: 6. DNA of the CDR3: TGTGCCACCAGTGATTCGGGGACAGGGGGGGGGCAGCCCCAGCATTTT. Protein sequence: CATSDSGTGGGQPQHF.

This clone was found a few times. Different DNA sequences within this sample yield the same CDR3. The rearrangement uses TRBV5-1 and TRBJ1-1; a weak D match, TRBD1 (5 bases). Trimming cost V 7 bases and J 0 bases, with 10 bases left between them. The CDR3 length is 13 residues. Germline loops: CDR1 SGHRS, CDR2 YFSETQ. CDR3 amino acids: CASREGMNTEAFF. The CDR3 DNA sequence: TGCGCCAGCCGGGAGGGGATGAACACTGAAGCTTTCTTT.

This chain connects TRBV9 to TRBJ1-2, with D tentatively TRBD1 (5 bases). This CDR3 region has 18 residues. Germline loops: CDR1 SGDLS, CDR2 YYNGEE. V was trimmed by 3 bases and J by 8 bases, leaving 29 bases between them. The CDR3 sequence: CASSGVVGDDGRAGGYTF. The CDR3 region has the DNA TGTGCCAGCAGCGGCGTAGTGGGGGATGATGGACGGGCGGGAGGCTACACCTTC.

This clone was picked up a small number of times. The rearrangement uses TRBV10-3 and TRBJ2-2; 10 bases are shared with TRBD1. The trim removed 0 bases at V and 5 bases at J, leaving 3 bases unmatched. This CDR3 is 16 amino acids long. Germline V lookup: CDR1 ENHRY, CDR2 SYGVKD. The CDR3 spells CAISESTGGPTGELFF. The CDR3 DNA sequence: TGTGCCATCAGTGAGTCGACAGGGGGCCCTACCGGGGAGCTGTTTTTT.

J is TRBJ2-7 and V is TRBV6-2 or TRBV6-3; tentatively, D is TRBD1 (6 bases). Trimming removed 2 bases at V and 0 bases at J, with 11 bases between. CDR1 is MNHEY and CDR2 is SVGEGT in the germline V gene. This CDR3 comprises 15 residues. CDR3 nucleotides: TGTGCCAGCAGTTACCCCACAGGGAACTCCTACGAGCAGTACTTC. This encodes CASSYPTGNSYEQYF.

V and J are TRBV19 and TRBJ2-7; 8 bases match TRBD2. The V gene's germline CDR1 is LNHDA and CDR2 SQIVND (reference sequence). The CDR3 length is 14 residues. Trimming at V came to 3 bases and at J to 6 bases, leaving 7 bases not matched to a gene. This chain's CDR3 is CASSIRTSRAEQYF. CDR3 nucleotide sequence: TGTGCCAGTAGTATTAGGACTAGCAGGGCCGAGCAGTACTTC. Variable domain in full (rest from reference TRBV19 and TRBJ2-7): DGGITQSPKYLFRKEGQNVTLSCEQNLNHDAMYWYRQDPGQGLRLIYYSQIVNDFQKGDIAEGYSVSREKKESFPLTVTSAQKNPTAFYLCASSIRTSRAEQYFGPGTRLTVT.

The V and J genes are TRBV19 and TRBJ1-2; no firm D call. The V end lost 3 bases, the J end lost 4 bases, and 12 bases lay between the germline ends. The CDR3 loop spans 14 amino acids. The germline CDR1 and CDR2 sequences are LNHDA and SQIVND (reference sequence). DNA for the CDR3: TGTGCCAGTAGTATGGAGAGGTTGAGCTATGGCTACACCTTC. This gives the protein CASSMERLSYGYTF. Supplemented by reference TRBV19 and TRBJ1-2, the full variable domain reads DGGITQSPKYLFRKEGQNVTLSCEQNLNHDAMYWYRQDPGQGLRLIYYSQIVNDFQKGDIAEGYSVSREKKESFPLTVTSAQKNPTAFYLCASSMERLSYGYTFGSGTRLTVV.

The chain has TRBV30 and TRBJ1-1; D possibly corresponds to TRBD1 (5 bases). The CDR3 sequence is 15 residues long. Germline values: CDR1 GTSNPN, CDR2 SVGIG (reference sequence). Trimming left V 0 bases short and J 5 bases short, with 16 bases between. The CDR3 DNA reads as TGTGCCTGGAGTGTCGAATGGACAAGTCGAACTGAAGCTTTCTTT. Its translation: CAWSVEWTSRTEAFF.

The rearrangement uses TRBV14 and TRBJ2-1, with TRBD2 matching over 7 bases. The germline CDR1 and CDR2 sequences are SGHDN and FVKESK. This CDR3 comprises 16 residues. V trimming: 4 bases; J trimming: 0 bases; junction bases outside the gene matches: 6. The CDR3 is CASSRTRGFSYNEQFF. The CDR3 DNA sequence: TGTGCCAGCAGCCGGACTAGGGGATTCTCCTACAATGAGCAGTTCTTC. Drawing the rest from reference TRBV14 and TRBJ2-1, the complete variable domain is EAGVTQFPSHSVIEKGQTVTLRCDPISGHDNLYWYRRVMGKEIKFLLHFVKESKQDESGMPNNRFLAERTGGTYSTLKVQPAELEDSGVYFCASSRTRGFSYNEQFFGPGTRLTVL.

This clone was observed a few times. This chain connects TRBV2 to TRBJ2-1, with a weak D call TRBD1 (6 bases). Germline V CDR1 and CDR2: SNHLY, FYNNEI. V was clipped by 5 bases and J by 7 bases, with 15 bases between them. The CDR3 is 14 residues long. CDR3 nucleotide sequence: TGTGCCAGCAGTTCTGTGATGAGGGGGAATGAGCAGTTCTTC. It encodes CASSSVMRGNEQFF.

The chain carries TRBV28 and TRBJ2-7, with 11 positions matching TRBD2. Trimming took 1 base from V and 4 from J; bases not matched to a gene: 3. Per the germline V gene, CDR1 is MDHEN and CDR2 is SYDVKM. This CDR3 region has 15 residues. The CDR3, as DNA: TGTGCCAGCAGTTTATCTGTAGCGGGAGGGTACGAGCAGTACTTC. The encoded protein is CASSLSVAGGYEQYF. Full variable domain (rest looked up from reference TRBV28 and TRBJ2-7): DVKVTQSSRYLVKRTGEKVFLECVQDMDHENMFWYRQDPGLGLRLIYFSYDVKMKEKGDIPEGYSVSREKKERFSLILESASTNQTSMYLCASSLSVAGGYEQYFGPGTRLTVT.

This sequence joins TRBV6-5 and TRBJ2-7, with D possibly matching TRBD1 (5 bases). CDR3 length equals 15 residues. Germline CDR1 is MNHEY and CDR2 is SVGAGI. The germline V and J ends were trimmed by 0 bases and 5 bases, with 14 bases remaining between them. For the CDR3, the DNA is TGTGCCAGCAGTTACTCGGGCAGGGCACCCAACGAGCAGTACTTC. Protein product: CASSYSGRAPNEQYF.

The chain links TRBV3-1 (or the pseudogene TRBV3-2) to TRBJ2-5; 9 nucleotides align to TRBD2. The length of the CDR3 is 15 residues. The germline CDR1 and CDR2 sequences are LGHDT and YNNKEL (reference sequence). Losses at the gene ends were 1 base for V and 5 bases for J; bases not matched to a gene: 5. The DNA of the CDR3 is TGTGCCAGCAGCCAAGTAGCGGGAGTAAAGGAGACCCAGTACTTC. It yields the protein CASSQVAGVKETQYF.

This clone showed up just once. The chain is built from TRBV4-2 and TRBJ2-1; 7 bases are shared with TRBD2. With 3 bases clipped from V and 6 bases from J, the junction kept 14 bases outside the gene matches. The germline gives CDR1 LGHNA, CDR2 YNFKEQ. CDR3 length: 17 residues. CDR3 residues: CASSQAGGNSGFNEQFF. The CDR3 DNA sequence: TGTGCCAGCAGCCAGGCTGGGGGTAATAGCGGGTTCAATGAGCAGTTCTTC.

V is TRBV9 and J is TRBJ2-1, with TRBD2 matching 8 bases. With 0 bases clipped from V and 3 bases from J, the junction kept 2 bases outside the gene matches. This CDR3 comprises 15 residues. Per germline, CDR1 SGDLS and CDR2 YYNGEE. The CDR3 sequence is CASSVVSGSYNEQFF. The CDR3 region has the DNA TGTGCCAGCAGCGTAGTGAGCGGGAGCTACAATGAGCAGTTCTTC.